This is a list of T cell receptor beta chains from one sample in a study of OX40 agonist ivuxolimab in advanced cancers. Generated by immunoSEQ multiplex PCR, the TCRdb table keeps only in-frame clones and is missing some. The table lists 78,000 or so clones, approximately 84% of them singletons. Sequenced here: CD4+ or CD8+ T cells sorted from blood, sampled in a trial of the OX40 agonist ivuxolimab. These receptors were taken from an adult with an advanced solid tumor such as melanoma, head and neck, liver or kidney cancer. The CDR3 runs from the conserved cysteine through the conserved F or W. The D gene is left open where the match is weak.

length	V	D	CDR3
15	TRBV5-1	-	CASSLGGVDTDTQYF
14	TRBV5-5	-	CASSPGPADTEAFF
15	TRBV5-4	-	CASSLGRPGANVLTF
16	TRBV5-1	TRBD1	CASSGRDSTANTEAFF
13	TRBV28	-	CASSSSERFEQFF
14	TRBV30	-	CAWSATGTPHEQYF
15	TRBV28	-	CASKPPPRESSPLHF
14	TRBV18	-	CASSPEAANYGYTF
13	TRBV5-6	-	CASSLGLLHEQYF
13	TRBV10-1	-	CASSESGGDGYTF
15	TRBV5-4	TRBD1	CASSFWGQGQETQYF
16	TRBV19	-	CASNPAYEGGNNEQFF
17	TRBV7-8	TRBD2	CASSLFSGTSVYNEQFF
17	TRBV11-2	-	CASSSVLALSSYNEQFF
17	TRBV5-6	TRBD1	CASSFGLRDRGRDTQYF
15	TRBV28	-	CASSPPGEPNYEQYF
15	TRBV18	-	CASSPASMNTGELFF
14	TRBV27	-	CASSLYPGPWEQFF
15	TRBV6-6	TRBD2	CASSYGAGVAYEQYF
17	TRBV28	TRBD2	CASSPPLAGPSTDTQYF
13	TRBV2	TRBD1	CASRDRGDTEAFF
16	TRBV29-1	-	CSVARTSGRAEETQYF
17	TRBV7-9	TRBD1	CASSQVQGASGANVLTF
16	TRBV4-1	TRBD2	CASSQTELAGSYEQYF
15	TRBV7-9	TRBD2	CASSARDWEGNEQFF
15	TRBV7-2	-	CASSLVGGSSYEQYF
14	TRBV6-5	-	CASSYMELDTEAFF
19	TRBV13	TRBD2	CASSPLGLAGGGSYNEQFF
15	TRBV7-9	TRBD1	CASSYTGGNIYEQYF
13	TRBV10-1	-	CASSEEELAEAFF
16	TRBV5-1	TRBD2	CASSPWTGLAGSEQYF
16	TRBV5-8	-	CASSLDRGGARTEAFF
13	TRBV6-1	-	CASSVRRTGELFF
16	TRBV5-4	-	CASSLGSGRTHNEQFF
13	TRBV7-6	TRBD1	CASGTGTLNEQFF
16	TRBV7-2	TRBD2	CASSLRGGRDTGELFF
12	TRBV6-5	-	CASSKGPIEAFF
13	TRBV28	-	CAVMQGANYGYTF
16	TRBV11-1	TRBD1	CASSLTGTGSYNEQFF
14	TRBV6-1	TRBD1	CASIGTGRNQPQHF
14	TRBV29-1	TRBD1	CSAGGKQGVETQYF
13	TRBV6-4	-	CASRGGVNTEAFF
15	TRBV6-5	TRBD1	CASSYAGDSKETQYF
15	TRBV7-9	TRBD2	CASSWGLAGGDEQFF
17	TRBV5-6	TRBD2	CASSFLGGAASGYEQYF
16	TRBV19	TRBD1	CASSPRTGGWSYEQYF
18	TRBV19	-	CASNIIGLPSGGANVLTF
18	TRBV19	TRBD1	CASSGRQGSYYGANVLTF
14	TRBV11-3	-	CASSPLRGEETQYF
14	TRBV19	-	CASSEQVVGYGYTF
16	TRBV4-1	TRBD1	CASSQESGGAETEAFF
17	TRBV5-1	-	CASSVPADVRDGNEQFF